This record concerns one TCR beta chain sequence. Its cognate antigen is unknown. In the same sample, other DNA sequences code for this CDR3. Trimming left V 7 bases short and J 1 base short, with 0 bases between. The CDR3 runs to 9 residues. Germline V CDR1 and CDR2: SGHTS, YDEGEE. The data derive from a study of shared clonotypes between healthy human individuals. Regarding the study as a whole: Naive subsets generally had larger estimated richness than memory subsets.

For every subset, genomic DNA was evenly distributed across several immunoSEQ plates. Sequenced by immunoSEQ multiplex PCR; TCRdb stores in-frame clones only, minus some. The table records about 1,800,000 clones, about 95% of them present only once. Terminally differentiated effector memory CD45RA+ cells were excluded from the naive CD8 cells, which were CD45RO-negative and positively selected for CCR7. The genes are TRBV5-8 and TRBJ2-7; D is ambiguous. Sequenced sample: naive CD8+ T cells sorted from blood. The TCR was taken from a man younger than 35 in good health. CDR3: CASSYEQYF. The CDR3 DNA reads TGTGCCAGCTCCTACGAGCAGTACTTC.